The rows below give T cell receptor beta chains drawn from one sample of a study of T-cell memory formation after mild COVID-19. TCRdb analysed the 5' RACE reads with MiXCR anew, one entry per CDR3 protein. The sample has around 470,000 distinct CDR3 sequences; about 19% are singletons. Source material: PBMCs or a T cell subset sorted from them (not recorded which). Receptors were obtained from an adult woman who had mild COVID-19 (a few samples of this study predate the infection). Cell type and time point are not known. Each CDR3 is given with its conserved first and last residue. The order of the fields is CDR3 protein, D gene, clone size, V gene, J gene. The D gene is left open where the match is weak. Size tells how often a clone was seen (once, few, many) or the class of an expanded clone, and some rows leave it out.

cdr3_aa: CAISESGSTDTQYF; d_call: NA; clone_size: NA; v_call: TRBV10-3; j_call: TRBJ2-3
cdr3_aa: CAWGQGAKETQYF; d_call: NA; clone_size: NA; v_call: TRBV30; j_call: TRBJ2-5
cdr3_aa: CATSPFRTETQYF; d_call: NA; clone_size: few; v_call: TRBV15; j_call: TRBJ2-5
cdr3_aa: CASSSRTDYSYNEQFF; d_call: NA; clone_size: few; v_call: TRBV9; j_call: TRBJ2-1
cdr3_aa: CASPSEGETQYF; d_call: NA; clone_size: NA; v_call: TRBV2; j_call: TRBJ2-5
cdr3_aa: CSARDVTGGHNEQFF; d_call: TRBD1; clone_size: few; v_call: TRBV20-1; j_call: TRBJ2-1
cdr3_aa: CASSLEARGHPYEQYF; d_call: TRBD1; clone_size: once; v_call: TRBV5-1; j_call: TRBJ2-7
cdr3_aa: CASSPRATSGTYEQYF; d_call: TRBD2; clone_size: NA; v_call: TRBV6-2/TRBV6-3; j_call: TRBJ2-7
cdr3_aa: CATTGGTGELFF; d_call: TRBD1; clone_size: NA; v_call: TRBV24-1; j_call: TRBJ2-2
cdr3_aa: CASRSRTRGTEAFF; d_call: NA; clone_size: NA; v_call: TRBV11-3; j_call: TRBJ1-1
cdr3_aa: CASSLGQGPAYEQYF; d_call: NA; clone_size: NA; v_call: TRBV12-3/TRBV12-4; j_call: TRBJ2-7
cdr3_aa: CSVLGQGLYNEQFF; d_call: TRBD1; clone_size: NA; v_call: TRBV29-1; j_call: TRBJ2-1
cdr3_aa: CASSVADRAAIYEQYF; d_call: TRBD1; clone_size: NA; v_call: TRBV9; j_call: TRBJ2-7
cdr3_aa: CASRSGGTGYTEAFF; d_call: TRBD1; clone_size: NA; v_call: TRBV6-1; j_call: TRBJ1-1
cdr3_aa: CASNSRSETQYF; d_call: NA; clone_size: NA; v_call: TRBV6-5; j_call: TRBJ2-5
cdr3_aa: CASSSGGIPWEQYF; d_call: NA; clone_size: few; v_call: TRBV27; j_call: TRBJ2-7
cdr3_aa: CASSRTGGYNQPQHF; d_call: TRBD1; clone_size: NA; v_call: TRBV6-2/TRBV6-3; j_call: TRBJ1-5
cdr3_aa: CAARPLPGADTQYF; d_call: NA; clone_size: NA; v_call: TRBV5-4; j_call: TRBJ2-3
cdr3_aa: CASSQMRTGAEAFF; d_call: TRBD1; clone_size: NA; v_call: TRBV14; j_call: TRBJ1-1
cdr3_aa: CASRGVNTGELFF; d_call: NA; clone_size: NA; v_call: TRBV12-3/TRBV12-4; j_call: TRBJ2-2
cdr3_aa: CASSQDWVSPQPQHF; d_call: NA; clone_size: NA; v_call: TRBV3-1; j_call: TRBJ1-5
cdr3_aa: CASSLGETPEQFF; d_call: NA; clone_size: many; v_call: TRBV5-1; j_call: TRBJ2-1
cdr3_aa: CASREGESWDEQYF; d_call: NA; clone_size: NA; v_call: TRBV6-5; j_call: TRBJ2-7
cdr3_aa: CSVGTGQNTGELFF; d_call: NA; clone_size: NA; v_call: TRBV29-1; j_call: TRBJ2-2
cdr3_aa: CASSPRRDGRYF; d_call: NA; clone_size: few; v_call: TRBV18; j_call: TRBJ2-4
cdr3_aa: CASSIASGSYNEQFF; d_call: TRBD2; clone_size: few; v_call: TRBV5-8; j_call: TRBJ2-1